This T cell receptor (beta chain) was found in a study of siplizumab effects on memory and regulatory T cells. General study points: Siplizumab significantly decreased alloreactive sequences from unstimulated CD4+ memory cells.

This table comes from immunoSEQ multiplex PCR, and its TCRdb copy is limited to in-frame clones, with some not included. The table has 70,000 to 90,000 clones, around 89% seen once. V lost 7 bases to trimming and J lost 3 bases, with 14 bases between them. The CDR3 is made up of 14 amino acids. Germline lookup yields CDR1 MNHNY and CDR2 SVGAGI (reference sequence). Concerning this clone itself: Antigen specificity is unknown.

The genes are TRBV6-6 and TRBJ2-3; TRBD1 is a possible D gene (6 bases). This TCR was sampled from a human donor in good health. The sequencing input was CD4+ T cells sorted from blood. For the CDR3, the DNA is TGTGCCAGCAAGTCCAGGGGAAGGACAGATACGCAGTATTTT. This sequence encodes CASKSRGRTDTQYF.